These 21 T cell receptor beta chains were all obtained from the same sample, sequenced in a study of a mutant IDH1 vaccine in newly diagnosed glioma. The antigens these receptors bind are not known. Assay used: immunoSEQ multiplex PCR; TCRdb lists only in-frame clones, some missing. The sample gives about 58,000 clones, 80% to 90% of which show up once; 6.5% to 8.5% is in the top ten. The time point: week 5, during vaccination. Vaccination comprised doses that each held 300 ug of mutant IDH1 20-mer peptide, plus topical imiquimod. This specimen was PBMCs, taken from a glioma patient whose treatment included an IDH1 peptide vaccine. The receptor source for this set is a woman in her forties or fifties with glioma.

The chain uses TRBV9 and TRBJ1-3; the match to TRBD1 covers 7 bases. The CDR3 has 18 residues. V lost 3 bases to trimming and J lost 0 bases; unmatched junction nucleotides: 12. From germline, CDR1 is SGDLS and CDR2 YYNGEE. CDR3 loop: CASSEPGTVSLSGNTIYF. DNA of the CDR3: TGTGCCAGCAGCGAGCCCGGGACAGTCAGCCTCTCTGGAAACACCATATATTTT.

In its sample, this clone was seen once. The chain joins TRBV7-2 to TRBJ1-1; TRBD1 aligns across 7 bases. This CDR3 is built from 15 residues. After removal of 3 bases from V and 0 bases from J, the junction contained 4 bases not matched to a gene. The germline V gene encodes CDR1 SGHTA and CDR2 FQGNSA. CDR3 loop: CASSFQDRMNTEAFF. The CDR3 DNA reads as TGTGCCAGCAGCTTCCAGGACAGGATGAACACTGAAGCTTTCTTT.

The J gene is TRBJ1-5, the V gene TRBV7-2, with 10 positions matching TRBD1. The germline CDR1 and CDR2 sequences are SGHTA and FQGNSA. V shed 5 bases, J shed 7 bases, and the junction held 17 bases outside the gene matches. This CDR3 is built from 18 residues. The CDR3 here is CASSLRPGQGPYGQPQHF. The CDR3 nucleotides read TGTGCCAGCAGCCTCCGCCCGGGACAGGGGCCCTACGGACAGCCCCAGCATTTT.

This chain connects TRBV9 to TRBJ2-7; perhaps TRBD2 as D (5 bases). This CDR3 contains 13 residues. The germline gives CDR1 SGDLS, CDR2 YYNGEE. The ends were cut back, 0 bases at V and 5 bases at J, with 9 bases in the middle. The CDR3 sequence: CASSVEWGDEQYF. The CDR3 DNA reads TGTGCCAGCAGCGTAGAGTGGGGAGACGAGCAGTACTTC.

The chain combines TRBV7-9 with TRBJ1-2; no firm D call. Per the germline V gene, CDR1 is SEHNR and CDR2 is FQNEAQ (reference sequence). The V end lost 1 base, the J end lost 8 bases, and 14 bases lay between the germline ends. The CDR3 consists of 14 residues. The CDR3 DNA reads TGTGCCAGCAGCTTAGAAGGGCAGTCTAGCGGCTACACCTTC. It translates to CASSLEGQSSGYTF.

The CDR3 nucleotides read TGTGCCAGAACCAGACCTCCGGGGACAGAGGCCCAGCCCCAGCATTTT. Residues: CARTRPPGTEAQPQHF. V and J are TRBV5-3 and TRBJ1-5, with 7 bases fitting TRBD1. TRBV5-3 counts as an open reading frame of uncertain function. Trimming at V came to 6 bases and at J to 7 bases, leaving 16 bases not matched to a gene. This CDR3 region has 16 residues.

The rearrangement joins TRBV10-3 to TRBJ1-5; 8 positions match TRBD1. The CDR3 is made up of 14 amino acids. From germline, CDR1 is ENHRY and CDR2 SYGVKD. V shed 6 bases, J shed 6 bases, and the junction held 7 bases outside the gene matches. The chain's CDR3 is CAISPQGAGQPQHF. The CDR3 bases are TGTGCCATCAGCCCGCAGGGGGCAGGTCAGCCCCAGCATTTT.

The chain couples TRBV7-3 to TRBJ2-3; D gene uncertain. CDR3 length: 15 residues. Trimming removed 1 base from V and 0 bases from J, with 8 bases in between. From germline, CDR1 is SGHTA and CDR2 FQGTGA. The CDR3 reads CASSLRAVSTDTQYF. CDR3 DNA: TGTGCCAGCAGCTTAAGGGCAGTTAGCACAGATACGCAGTATTTT.

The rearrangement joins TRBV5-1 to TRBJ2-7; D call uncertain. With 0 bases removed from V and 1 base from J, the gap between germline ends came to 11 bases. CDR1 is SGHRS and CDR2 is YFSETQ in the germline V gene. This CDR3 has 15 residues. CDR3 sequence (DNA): TGCGCCAGCAGCTTGGCCGGCGGCAGTTCCTACGAGCAGTACTTC. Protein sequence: CASSLAGGSSYEQYF.

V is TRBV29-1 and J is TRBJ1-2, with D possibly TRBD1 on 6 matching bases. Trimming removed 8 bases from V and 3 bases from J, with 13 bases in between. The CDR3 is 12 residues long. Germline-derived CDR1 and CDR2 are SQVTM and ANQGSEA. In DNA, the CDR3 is TGCAGCACATCCGGGGGCGACTATGGCTACACCTTC. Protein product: CSTSGGDYGYTF. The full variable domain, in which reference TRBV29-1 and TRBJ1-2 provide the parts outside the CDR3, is SAVISQKPSRDICQRGTSLTIQCQVDSQVTMMFWYRQQPGQSLTLIATANQGSEATYESGFVIDKFPISRPNLTFSTLTVSNMSPEDSSIYLCSTSGGDYGYTFGSGTRLTVV.

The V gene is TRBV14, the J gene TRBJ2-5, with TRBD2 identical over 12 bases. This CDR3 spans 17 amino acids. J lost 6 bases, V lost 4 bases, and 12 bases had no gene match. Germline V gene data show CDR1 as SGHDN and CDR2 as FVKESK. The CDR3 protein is CASSLKLPSGGEKTQYF. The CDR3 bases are TGTGCCAGCAGCCTTAAACTGCCTAGCGGGGGGGAGAAGACCCAGTACTTC.

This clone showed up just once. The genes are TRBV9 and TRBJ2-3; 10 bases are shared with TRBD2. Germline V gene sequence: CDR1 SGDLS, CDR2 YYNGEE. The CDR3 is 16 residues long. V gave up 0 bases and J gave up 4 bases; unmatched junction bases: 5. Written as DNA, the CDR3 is TGTGCCAGCAGCGTAGCCCCTAGCGGGGGCTCAGATACGCAGTATTTT. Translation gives CASSVAPSGGSDTQYF.

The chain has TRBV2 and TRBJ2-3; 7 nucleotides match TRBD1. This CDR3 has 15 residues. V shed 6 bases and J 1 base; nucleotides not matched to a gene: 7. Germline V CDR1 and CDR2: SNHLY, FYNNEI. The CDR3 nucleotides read TGTGCCAGCAGGATTAGGGACAGCGGCACAGATACGCAGTATTTT. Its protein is CASRIRDSGTDTQYF. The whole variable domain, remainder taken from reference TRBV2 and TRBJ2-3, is EPEVTQTPSHQVTQMGQEVILRCVPISNHLYFYWYRQILGQKVEFLVSFYNNEISEKSEIFDDQFSVERPDGSNFTLKIRSTKLEDSAMYFCASRIRDSGTDTQYFGPGTRLTVL.

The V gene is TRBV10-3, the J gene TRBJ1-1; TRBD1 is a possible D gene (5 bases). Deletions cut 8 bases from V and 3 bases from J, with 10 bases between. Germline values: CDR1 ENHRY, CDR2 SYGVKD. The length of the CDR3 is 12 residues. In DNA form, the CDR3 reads TGTGCCATCGCCCGGGGGGACACTGAAGCTTTCTTT. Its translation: CAIARGDTEAFF.

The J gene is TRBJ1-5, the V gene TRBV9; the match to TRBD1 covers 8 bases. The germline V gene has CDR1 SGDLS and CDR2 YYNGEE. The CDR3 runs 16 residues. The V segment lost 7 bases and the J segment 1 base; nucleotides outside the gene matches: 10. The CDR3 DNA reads TGTGCCAGCCCCCCCGAGGACAGGGCGAGCAATCAGCCCCAGCATTTT. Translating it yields CASPPEDRASNQPQHF.

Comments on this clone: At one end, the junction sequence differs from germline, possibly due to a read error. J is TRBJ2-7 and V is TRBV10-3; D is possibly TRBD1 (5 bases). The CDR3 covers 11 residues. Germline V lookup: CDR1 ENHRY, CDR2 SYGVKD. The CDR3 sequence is CAISESQGFNF. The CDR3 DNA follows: TGTGCCATCAGTGAGTCCCAGGGATTTAACTTC.

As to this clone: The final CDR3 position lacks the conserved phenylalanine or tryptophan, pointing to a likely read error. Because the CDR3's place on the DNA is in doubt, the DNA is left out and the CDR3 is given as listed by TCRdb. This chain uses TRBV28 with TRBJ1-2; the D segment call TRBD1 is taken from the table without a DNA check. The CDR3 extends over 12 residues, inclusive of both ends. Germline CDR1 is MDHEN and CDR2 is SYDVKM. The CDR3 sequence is CASSTPGQGALI.

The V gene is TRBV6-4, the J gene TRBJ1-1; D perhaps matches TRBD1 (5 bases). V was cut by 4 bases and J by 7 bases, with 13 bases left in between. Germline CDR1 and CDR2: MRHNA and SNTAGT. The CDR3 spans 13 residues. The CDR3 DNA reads TGTGCCAGCAGTGTGACTTGGCAGGGTGAAGCTTTCTTT. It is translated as CASSVTWQGEAFF.

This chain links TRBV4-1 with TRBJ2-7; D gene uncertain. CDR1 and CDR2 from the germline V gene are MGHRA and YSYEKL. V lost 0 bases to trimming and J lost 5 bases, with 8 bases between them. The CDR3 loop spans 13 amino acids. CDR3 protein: CASSQDPPDEQYF. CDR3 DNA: TGCGCCAGCAGCCAAGATCCCCCAGACGAGCAGTACTTC.

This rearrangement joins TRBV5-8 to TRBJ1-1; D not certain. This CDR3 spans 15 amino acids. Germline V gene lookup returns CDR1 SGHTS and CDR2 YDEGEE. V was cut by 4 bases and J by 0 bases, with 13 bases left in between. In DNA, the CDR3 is TGTGCCAGCAGCGTAGGCGTACGAATGAACACTGAAGCTTTCTTT. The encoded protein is CASSVGVRMNTEAFF.

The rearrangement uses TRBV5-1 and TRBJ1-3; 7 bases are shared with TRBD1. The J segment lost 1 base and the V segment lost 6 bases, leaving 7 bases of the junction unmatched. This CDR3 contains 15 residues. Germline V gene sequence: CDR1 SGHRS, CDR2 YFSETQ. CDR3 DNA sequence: TGCGCCAGCACCCAACAGGGGAGTTCTGGAAACACCATATATTTT. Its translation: CASTQQGSSGNTIYF.